This is a list of T cell receptor beta chains from one sample in a study of cytomegalovirus exposure and HLA in healthy donors. TCRdb keeps only in-frame clones here, not all; method: immunoSEQ multiplex PCR. Of approximately 300,000 clones listed, around 90% are singletons. Specimen: PBMCs. These TCRs come from a woman in her twenties or thirties in good health and CMV-seropositive. Both conserved end residues are part of each CDR3. Fields, in order: J gene, V gene, D gene, clone size, CDR3 protein, CDR3 DNA. The D gene is left open where the match is weak. Rows may omit the clone size; those that give it use once, few, many or a size class.

J gene: TRBJ2-3; V gene: TRBV5-4; D gene: TRBD2; clone size: NA; CDR3 protein: CASSPGSGGRATDTQYF; CDR3 DNA: TGTGCCAGCAGCCCAGGGTCGGGAGGGAGAGCGACAGATACGCAGTATTTT
J gene: TRBJ1-2; V gene: TRBV28; D gene: NA; clone size: NA; CDR3 protein: CASSLQRGLGYTF; CDR3 DNA: TGTGCCAGCAGTCTACAACGGGGTCTTGGCTACACCTTC
J gene: TRBJ1-1; V gene: TRBV20-1; D gene: NA; clone size: NA; CDR3 protein: CSASLRVEAFF; CDR3 DNA: TGCAGTGCTAGCCTCCGGGTTGAAGCTTTCTTT
J gene: TRBJ1-5; V gene: TRBV28; D gene: NA; clone size: few; CDR3 protein: CASSLSASGTHQPQHF; CDR3 DNA: TGTGCCAGCAGTTTATCGGCGTCGGGGACGCATCAGCCCCAGCATTTT
J gene: TRBJ2-7; V gene: TRBV6-4; D gene: NA; clone size: few; CDR3 protein: CASSQGGESYEQYF; CDR3 DNA: TGTGCCAGCAGCCAGGGGGGCGAATCCTACGAGCAGTACTTC
J gene: TRBJ1-2; V gene: TRBV2; D gene: NA; clone size: NA; CDR3 protein: CASKEGGANYGYTF; CDR3 DNA: TGTGCCAGCAAAGAGGGAGGAGCTAACTATGGCTACACCTTC
J gene: TRBJ2-7; V gene: TRBV4-3; D gene: NA; clone size: NA; CDR3 protein: CASSQVLQGTYEQYF; CDR3 DNA: TGCGCCAGCAGCCAAGTTTTACAGGGAACCTACGAGCAGTACTTC
J gene: TRBJ1-1; V gene: TRBV9; D gene: TRBD1; clone size: NA; CDR3 protein: CASSTRGTASEAFF; CDR3 DNA: TGTGCCAGCAGCACAAGAGGGACAGCCTCTGAAGCTTTCTTT
J gene: TRBJ2-3; V gene: TRBV7-9; D gene: NA; clone size: NA; CDR3 protein: CASSLPGFDDTQYF; CDR3 DNA: TGTGCCAGCAGCTTACCGGGGTTCGATGATACGCAGTATTTT
J gene: TRBJ2-2; V gene: TRBV29-1; D gene: NA; clone size: few; CDR3 protein: CSVTDTGELFF; CDR3 DNA: TGCAGCGTGACCGACACCGGGGAGCTGTTTTTT
J gene: TRBJ2-1; V gene: TRBV6-5; D gene: TRBD2; clone size: NA; CDR3 protein: CASSRIAGGEQFF; CDR3 DNA: TGTGCCAGCAGTCGGATAGCGGGAGGTGAGCAGTTCTTC
J gene: TRBJ2-1; V gene: TRBV18; D gene: TRBD2; clone size: NA; CDR3 protein: CASSPRPLAAPYNEQFF; CDR3 DNA: TGTGCCAGCTCACCCCGACCACTAGCGGCCCCTTACAATGAGCAGTTCTTC
J gene: TRBJ2-5; V gene: TRBV5-6; D gene: TRBD2; clone size: NA; CDR3 protein: CASSDAGTSGGGETQYF; CDR3 DNA: TGTGCCAGCAGCGACGCCGGGACTAGCGGGGGTGGAGAGACCCAGTACTTC
J gene: TRBJ2-5; V gene: TRBV14; D gene: NA; clone size: NA; CDR3 protein: CASSQPWPGTQYF; CDR3 DNA: TGTGCCAGCAGCCAACCCTGGCCGGGGACCCAGTACTTC
J gene: TRBJ2-1; V gene: TRBV2; D gene: NA; clone size: NA; CDR3 protein: CASSDPLASYNEQFF; CDR3 DNA: TGTGCCAGCAGCGATCCCCTAGCATCCTACAATGAGCAGTTCTTC
J gene: TRBJ2-1; V gene: TRBV6-1; D gene: TRBD1; clone size: NA; CDR3 protein: CASSGTGQGSNNEQFF; CDR3 DNA: TGTGCCAGCAGTGGAACAGGACAGGGAAGTAACAATGAGCAGTTCTTC
J gene: TRBJ1-5; V gene: TRBV2; D gene: NA; clone size: few; CDR3 protein: CASRRSRQGSDQPQHF; CDR3 DNA: TGTGCCAGCAGGCGATCTCGTCAGGGGTCGGATCAGCCCCAGCATTTT
J gene: TRBJ1-6; V gene: TRBV6-1; D gene: NA; clone size: few; CDR3 protein: CASSDTHDNSPLHF; CDR3 DNA: TGTGCCAGCAGTGATACCCACGATAATTCACCCCTCCACTTT
J gene: TRBJ2-2; V gene: TRBV18; D gene: NA; clone size: few; CDR3 protein: CASSPTGDNTGELFF; CDR3 DNA: TGTGCCAGCTCACCAACGGGGGACAACACCGGGGAGCTGTTTTTT
J gene: TRBJ2-7; V gene: TRBV19; D gene: TRBD1; clone size: once; CDR3 protein: CASQPAGTGSYEQYF; CDR3 DNA: TGTGCCAGCCAACCCGCCGGGACAGGGTCCTACGAGCAGTACTTC
J gene: TRBJ2-1; V gene: TRBV6-5; D gene: TRBD2; clone size: NA; CDR3 protein: CASSYSTVAGTNEQFF; CDR3 DNA: TGTGCCAGCAGTTACTCGACGGTAGCGGGCACCAATGAGCAGTTCTTC
J gene: TRBJ1-1; V gene: TRBV30; D gene: NA; clone size: NA; CDR3 protein: CAWREQGEAFF; CDR3 DNA: TGTGCCTGGAGGGAACAGGGTGAAGCTTTCTTT
J gene: TRBJ1-3; V gene: TRBV27; D gene: TRBD1; clone size: NA; CDR3 protein: CASSRGGQHSGNTIYF; CDR3 DNA: TGTGCCAGCAGTCGAGGGGGACAGCACTCTGGAAACACCATATATTTT
J gene: TRBJ1-3; V gene: TRBV30; D gene: NA; clone size: NA; CDR3 protein: CAWDNREAGNTIYF; CDR3 DNA: TGTGCCTGGGACAACAGGGAAGCTGGAAACACCATATATTTT
J gene: TRBJ1-5; V gene: TRBV10-1; D gene: TRBD1; clone size: NA; CDR3 protein: CASRRQGEDQPQHF; CDR3 DNA: TGCGCCAGCAGGCGACAGGGGGAGGATCAGCCCCAGCATTTT
J gene: TRBJ1-4; V gene: TRBV2; D gene: NA; clone size: NA; CDR3 protein: CASRRDGERSELFF; CDR3 DNA: TGTGCCAGCAGGAGGGACGGGGAGAGGTCGGAACTGTTTTTT
J gene: TRBJ2-1; V gene: TRBV11-1; D gene: NA; clone size: once; CDR3 protein: CASSLPPRDFNEQFF; CDR3 DNA: TGTGCCAGCAGCTTACCCCCCCGGGACTTCAATGAGCAGTTCTTC
J gene: TRBJ1-1; V gene: TRBV4-2; D gene: TRBD1; clone size: NA; CDR3 protein: CASSQGLQGFAEAFF; CDR3 DNA: TGTGCCAGCAGCCAAGGCCTACAGGGGTTCGCTGAAGCTTTCTTT
J gene: TRBJ2-2; V gene: TRBV10-3; D gene: TRBD1; clone size: NA; CDR3 protein: CASSRGPGTGELFF; CDR3 DNA: TGTGCCTCGAGCAGGGGGCCGGGCACCGGGGAGCTGTTTTTT